This T cell receptor beta chain originates from a study of monozygotic twins with cystic fibrosis. General study points: Nucleotide-identical clonotype sharing was significantly higher within monozygotic CF twin pairs than between unrelated CF individuals.

The CDR3 sequence is 16 residues long. The V gene's germline CDR1 is KGHSH and CDR2 LQKENI. Trimming took 5 bases from V and 0 from J; bases not matched to a gene: 8. The sample holds a few counts of this clone. What it binds is not known. Data came from immunoSEQ multiplex PCR; TCRdb stores just in-frame clones and leaves some out. The repertoire holds roughly 35,000 clones, with approximately 87% as singletons. The clonotype comes from a girl aged 2-10 years with cystic fibrosis. Material for sequencing was blood. V and J are TRBV18 and TRBJ2-7, with TRBD2 identical over 9 bases. In DNA form, the CDR3 reads TGTGCCAGCTCAGGAGCGACTAGCGGCAACTCCTACGAGCAGTACTTC. This gives the protein CASSGATSGNSYEQYF.